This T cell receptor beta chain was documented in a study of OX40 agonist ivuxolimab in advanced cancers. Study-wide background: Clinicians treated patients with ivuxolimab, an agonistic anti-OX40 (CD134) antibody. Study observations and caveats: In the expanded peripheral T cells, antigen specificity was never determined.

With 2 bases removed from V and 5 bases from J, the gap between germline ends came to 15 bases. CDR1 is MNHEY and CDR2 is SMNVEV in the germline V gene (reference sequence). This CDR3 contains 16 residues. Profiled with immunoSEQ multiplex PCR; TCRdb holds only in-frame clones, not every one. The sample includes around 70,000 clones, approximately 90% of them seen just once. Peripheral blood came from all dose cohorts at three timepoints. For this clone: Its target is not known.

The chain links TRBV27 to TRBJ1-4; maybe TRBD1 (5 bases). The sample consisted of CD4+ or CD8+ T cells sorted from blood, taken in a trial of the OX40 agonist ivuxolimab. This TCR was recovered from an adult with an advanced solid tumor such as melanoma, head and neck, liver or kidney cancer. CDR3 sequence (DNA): TGTGCCAGCAGTTTAGCCCGGGCAGGGCTGAATGAAAAACTGTTTTTT. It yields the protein CASSLARAGLNEKLFF.